This T cell receptor beta chain was identified during a study of blood T cell repertoires in COVID-19. Overall study: Italy, Spain and the United States were the sources of the convalescent and acute COVID-19 samples.

In the original analysis: For nucleated cells, counts were estimated from reference gene primer amplification. The repertoire was sequenced with immunoSEQ multiplex PCR; TCRdb's copy has only in-frame clones and lacks some. V and J calls and clone size are as listed in that table; D and trimming were resolved from the DNA. The sample yields a few hundred thousand clones, around nine tenths seen once. Looked up from germline, CDR1 is SGHTA and CDR2 is FQGNSA. The V segment lost 5 bases and the J segment 1 base; nucleotides outside the gene matches: 8. The CDR3 runs 16 residues. Living in 24 US areas, the participants were between roughly 18 and 89 years of age.

This rearrangement joins TRBV7-2 to TRBJ2-3; TRBD2 agrees at 8 bases. The specimen was PBMCs or T cells enriched from blood (not recorded which). The origin of this receptor is a woman aged 50 to 65 who had recovered from COVID-19. The CDR3 sequence: CASSPLREEGTDTQYF. In DNA, the CDR3 is TGTGCCAGCAGCCCTTTGCGGGAGGAAGGCACAGATACGCAGTATTTT.